Detailed here is one TCR beta chain. This clonotype was found many times. The clone's antigen remains unknown. No much larger clone exists at a distance of one base, and base qualities are not known. These data originate in a study of T cells in Graves' hyperthyroidism and ophthalmopathy (dated by TCRdb to about 2019). Regarding the research as a whole: Peripheral blood was sampled at the time of initial diagnosis, prior to any treatment. TCR V-J signatures able to tell the groups apart were searched for in a discovery cohort of 100 patients, of whom fewer than 45 had Graves' ophthalmopathy and about 60 had stable Graves' hyperthyroidism. An independent validation cohort of some 18 hyperthyroidism patients and approximately 16 patients who later progressed to ophthalmopathy tested prospective prediction of ophthalmopathy. The approximately 90 discovery patients were divided at random into training and test sets in a 7:3 ratio. In addition, the study compared T-cell repertoires in thyroid tissue and in blood from a handful of Graves' hyperthyroidism patients. After blood sampling, hyperthyroidism patients were treated with methimazole at a starting dose of 30 mg daily, and ophthalmopathy patients were treated with high-dose intravenous methylprednisolone. The paper describes TCR Vbeta CDR3 sequencing of about 140 peripheral blood samples, made up of about 41 ophthalmopathy patients, roughly 75 hyperthyroidism patients and roughly 17 progressor patients. Results the study describes overall, beyond this receptor: No statistical method was used to fix the sample size in advance, and group allocation was not hidden from the investigators. In validation, the model predicted progression to ophthalmopathy a median of approximately 6.6 months before onset, with 65% to 71% sensitivity and 72.22% specificity. Most expanded thyroid clonotypes (frequency above 0.001) were also detected in blood, a finding suggesting that blood repertoires may reflect thyroid immune responses. A 13 V-J signature model separated ophthalmopathy from stable hyperthyroidism, with 87.88% sensitivity and 81.08% specificity in cross-validation and 80%/75% in testing.

Stable Graves' hyperthyroidism was defined as the absence of progression to ophthalmopathy over 18 months of follow-up. Hyperthyroidism patients were newly diagnosed, had a disease duration of under 2 months, and were aged 18 to 65 years. Patients with uncontrolled infections, other autoimmune diseases, pregnancy or lactation were excluded. Diagnoses relied on clinical symptoms, serum thyroxine and TRAb, thyroid ultrasound and orbital computed tomography. Ficoll-Paque density gradient centrifugation was used to isolate PBMCs from about 10 ml of fresh peripheral blood. Trizol reagent was used to extract total RNA, and RNA quality was then checked on an Agilent 2100 Bioanalyzer. Amplification of TCR beta CDR3 regions was carried out from RNA transcripts. The first round of RT-PCR for the TCR CDR3 was performed with the HTBI primer set and the Qiagen OneStep RT-PCR kit. The libraries were constructed in a second round of multiplex PCR and then size-selected and purified. The libraries were sequenced on an Illumina HiSeq2000 using paired-end 100 bp reads. The study's processing was this. SOAPnuke was used to process the raw data, with reads discarded if the reads contained adapters or uncalled bases, had a mean Phred below 15, or lacked an exact constant-primer or identifier match. COPE v1.2.5 was used to merge high-quality paired reads, and clonotypes were defined as unique nucleotide sequences. MiTCR v1.1 was used to align clonotypes to the IMGT TRBV, TRBD and TRBJ reference segments. Only V-J combinations with frequency above 0.0001, covering 99.2% of repertoires, were analysed. The TCS score was defined as F50 (clonal expansion) divided by E x V (chaos), with BLOSUM62-based TCRdist calculated between CDR3 peptides within each V-J. Welch's t-statistics and random forest reduced roughly 500 V-J features to roughly 13, which were used in a naive Bayes classifier (R e1071). TCRdb redid the processing of the public reads, applying fastp at Q25 and MiXCR, and retained in-frame beta chains. Entries are consolidated by CDR3 protein sequence, retaining the most common genes and DNA. The V and J calls come from TCRdb's annotation, not from the publication. This sample is represented by 300,000 to 450,000 distinct CDR3 sequences; approximately 15% of them were singletons. The ten most abundant clones make up roughly 9.6% of the sample.

Relative to germline, V is 5 bases shorter and J is 9 bases shorter, with 11 bases between their ends. In the germline V gene (reference sequence), CDR1 corresponds to LGHDT and CDR2 to YNNKEL. The CDR3 spans 12 residues, from the cysteine through the phenylalanine. Left in the record is the CDR3 DNA by itself, 36 bases read in frame from the first base. This receptor was identified in a woman aged 60 to 75 with Graves' hyperthyroidism. The sequencing sample was made of blood. The sequence joins TRBV3-1 to TRBJ2-1; too little of a D gene remains to name it. The CDR3 region has the sequence CASSVRSGEQFF. The bases read TGTGCCAGCAGCGTTAGAAGTGGTGAGCAGTTCTTC.